The next 27 T cell receptor beta chains were all read from a single sample in a study of blood T cell repertoires in COVID-19. Libraries were prepared by immunoSEQ multiplex PCR; TCRdb keeps only in-frame clonotypes and omits some of them. The sample yields around 100,000 clones, approximately 89% seen once. The sample taken for sequencing was peripheral blood. These receptors all stem from a woman aged 80 or older in a cohort sampled during active COVID-19.

This chain links TRBV29-1 with TRBJ2-1; possibly TRBD2 for D (5 bases). CDR1 SQVTM and CDR2 ANQGSEA come from the germline V gene. V was trimmed by 4 bases and J by 9 bases, leaving 22 bases between them. This CDR3 is built from 15 residues. CDR3 sequence (DNA): TGCAGCGTTGTTGGACTCTCCTTTCCCCGGCTTGAGCAGTTCTTC. Translation gives CSVVGLSFPRLEQFF.

V is TRBV9 and J is TRBJ1-2; TRBD1 matches at 12 bases. Per germline, CDR1 SGDLS and CDR2 YYNGEE. J gave up 3 bases and V 10 bases, and 16 bases lay outside the gene matches. This CDR3 is built from 17 residues. The CDR3 here is CADQPGTGGPGDYGYTF. The CDR3 DNA reads TGTGCCGACCAGCCCGGGACAGGGGGCCCGGGAGACTATGGCTACACCTTC.

V gene TRBV7-3 combines with J gene TRBJ2-2; D is ambiguous. CDR1 is SGHTA and CDR2 is FQGTGA in the germline V gene. The CDR3 is 15 amino acids. Trimming took 4 bases from V and 5 from J, leaving 14 bases between them. The DNA of the CDR3 is TGTGCCAGCAGCTCCTCGGGTCCGCGGACCGGGGAGCTGTTTTTT. It is translated as CASSSSGPRTGELFF.

The chain combines TRBV7-9 with TRBJ1-3, with 8 bases lining up with TRBD1. The V and J ends lost 6 bases and 8 bases, in that order; junction bases with no gene match: 3. The CDR3 spans 12 residues. Germline loops: CDR1 SEHNR, CDR2 FQNEAQ (reference sequence). The CDR3 DNA reads as TGTGCCAGCAGAGGACAGGGACACACCATATATTTT. Amino acid sequence: CASRGQGHTIYF. Looking up the rest from reference TRBV7-9 and TRBJ1-3 gives the full variable domain: DTGVSQNPRHKITKRGQNVTFRCDPISEHNRLYWYRQTLGQGPEFLTYFQNEAQLEKSRLLSDRFSAERPKGSFSTLEIQRTEQGDSAMYLCASRGQGHTIYFGEGSWLTVV.

The rearrangement uses TRBV18 and TRBJ1-1, with D perhaps TRBD1 (5 bases). Germline lookup yields CDR1 KGHSH and CDR2 LQKENI. This CDR3 spans 15 amino acids. The germline V and J ends were trimmed by 3 bases and 6 bases, with 17 bases remaining between them. The CDR3 loop is CASSPSGLAGAEAFF. The CDR3 nucleotides read TGTGCCAGCTCACCTTCAGGGCTTGCAGGTGCTGAAGCTTTCTTT.

The CDR3 DNA follows: TGTGCCAGCTCACGGGCACTAGCGGGACAAGAGACCCAGTACTTC. Encoded protein: CASSRALAGQETQYF. The chain combines TRBV18 with TRBJ2-5; 10 bases map to TRBD2. Trimming cost V 4 bases and J 2 bases; bases outside gene matches: 4. Germline values: CDR1 KGHSH, CDR2 LQKENI. This CDR3 has 15 residues.

For the CDR3, the DNA is TGCGCCAGCAGTGACCCCCGGGACACGGCACGAAATGAGCAGTTCTTC. This codes for CASSDPRDTARNEQFF. The V call is TRBV10-1, the J call TRBJ2-1; weak D call: TRBD1 (6 bases). Trimming cost V 3 bases and J 7 bases, with 19 bases left between them. CDR3 length: 16 residues. Per germline, CDR1 WNHNN and CDR2 SYGVQD (reference sequence).

J is TRBJ1-1 and V is TRBV10-3; TRBD1 matches 9 bases. This CDR3 has 14 residues. J was trimmed by 4 bases and V by 6 bases; bases with no gene match: 6. Looked up from germline, CDR1 is ENHRY and CDR2 is SYGVKD. The CDR3 bases are TGTGCCATCAGCCCACAGGGGGCAGGCACTGAAGCTTTCTTT. Protein product: CAISPQGAGTEAFF.

Concerning this clone: The sample has other DNA sequences that encode this CDR3 too. The V and J genes are TRBV6-5 and TRBJ1-5; D is uncertain. The CDR3 extends over 13 amino acids. Germline CDR1 reads MNHEY; CDR2 reads SVGAGI. V lost 6 bases, J lost 1 base, and 7 bases lay in between. The CDR3 is CASSRASNQPQHF. The CDR3 nucleotides read TGTGCCAGCAGCCGAGCAAGCAATCAGCCCCAGCATTTT.

V is TRBV6-5 and J is TRBJ1-3, with 8 bases that match TRBD1. The J segment lost 4 bases and the V segment lost 6 bases, leaving 2 bases of the junction unmatched. The germline V gene encodes CDR1 MNHEY and CDR2 SVGAGI. CDR3 length: 13 residues. The CDR3 region is CASRTGGGNTIYF. DNA of the CDR3: TGTGCCAGCAGAACAGGGGGAGGAAACACCATATATTTT.

A few counts support this clone. This chain links TRBV5-1 with TRBJ1-4; 10 bases fit TRBD1. CDR1 and CDR2 (germline): SGHRS, YFSETQ. Trimming cost V 3 bases and J 6 bases; bases outside gene matches: 5. There are 15 residues in the CDR3. In DNA form, the CDR3 reads TGCGCCAGCAGCTCTACCGGGACAGGGGATGAAAAACTGTTTTTT. Its protein is CASSSTGTGDEKLFF.

The chain couples TRBV2 to TRBJ2-1; TRBD1 matches 8 bases. The V and J ends lost 4 bases and 5 bases, in that order; junction bases with no gene match: 7. The CDR3 runs to 15 residues. Germline assignment: CDR1 SNHLY and CDR2 FYNNEI. The chain's CDR3 is CASSVDRGPHNEQFF. The DNA for the CDR3 is TGTGCCAGCAGTGTCGACAGGGGCCCCCACAATGAGCAGTTCTTC.

This clone was seen more than once but under ten times. The chain couples TRBV27 to TRBJ1-2; weak D call: TRBD1 (5 bases). Looked up from germline, CDR1 is MNHEY and CDR2 is SMNVEV (reference sequence). The germline V and J ends were trimmed by 5 bases and 4 bases, with 14 bases remaining between them. The CDR3 contains 14 residues. The CDR3 coding sequence is TGTGCCAGCAGTAAAACCGGGACTAGCTATGGCTACACCTTC. It yields the protein CASSKTGTSYGYTF.

This clone was recorded once. V usage is TRBV28 and J usage is TRBJ1-1, with 8 bases lining up with TRBD1. V shed 6 bases, J shed 3 bases, and the junction held 15 bases outside the gene matches. The CDR3 covers 17 residues. Germline CDR1 reads MDHEN; CDR2 reads SYDVKM. Here the CDR3 reads CASRRSTLDRVYTEAFF. CDR3 DNA: TGTGCCAGCAGACGATCAACCTTGGACAGGGTGTACACTGAAGCTTTCTTT. The variable domain in full, completed from reference TRBV28 and TRBJ1-1, reads DVKVTQSSRYLVKRTGEKVFLECVQDMDHENMFWYRQDPGLGLRLIYFSYDVKMKEKGDIPEGYSVSREKKERFSLILESASTNQTSMYLCASRRSTLDRVYTEAFFGQGTRLTVV.

J is TRBJ2-3 and V is TRBV4-1; D is uncertain. Germline lookup yields CDR1 MGHRA and CDR2 YSYEKL. CDR3 length equals 16 residues. The germline V and J ends were trimmed by 7 bases and 0 bases, with 17 bases remaining between them. CDR3: CASNPQLAVSTDTQYF. DNA of the CDR3: TGCGCCAGCAACCCTCAACTGGCGGTTAGCACAGATACGCAGTATTTT.

This clone occurred once. In DNA form, the CDR3 reads TGCGCCAGCAGCTTCTCAGGGGGGAGCACAGATACGCAGTATTTT. Its protein product is CASSFSGGSTDTQYF. V usage is TRBV5-1 and J usage is TRBJ2-3; a weak D match, TRBD1 (7 bases). CDR3 length: 15 residues. The V and J ends lost 2 bases and 0 bases respectively, with 10 bases between them. Per the germline V gene, CDR1 is SGHRS and CDR2 is YFSETQ.

This chain uses TRBV6-1 with TRBJ1-2; D remains ambiguous. The length of the CDR3 is 16 residues. Germline CDR1 and CDR2: MNHNS and SASEGT. V was pared by 0 bases and J by 4 bases, with 15 bases between. CDR3 bases: TGTGCCAGCAGTGAAGCAAGAGGAGGCTCTAGCTATGGCTACACCTTC. Amino acid sequence: CASSEARGGSSYGYTF.

V is TRBV3-1 (or the pseudogene TRBV3-2) and J is TRBJ2-1; the match to TRBD2 covers 11 bases. After removal of 3 bases from V and 3 bases from J, the junction contained 13 bases not matched to a gene. The CDR3 spans 19 residues. Looked up from germline, CDR1 is LGHDT and CDR2 is YNNKEL (reference sequence). CDR3 nucleotides: TGTGCCAGCAGCCAGGACCTAACTAGCGGGAGAGTGGTCTACAATGAGCAGTTCTTC. This gives the protein CASSQDLTSGRVVYNEQFF.

This sequence joins TRBV27 and TRBJ2-7; D may be TRBD2 (5 bases). The V gene lost 6 bases and the J gene lost 4 bases, with 16 bases spanning the gap. Germline V gene lookup returns CDR1 MNHEY and CDR2 SMNVEV (reference sequence). This CDR3 region has 14 residues. As DNA, the CDR3 is TGTGCCAGCAGCGTTAGAGGGCCTGGGTACGAGCAGTACTTC. Protein: CASSVRGPGYEQYF.

The chain uses TRBV2 and TRBJ2-1; 7 bases align to TRBD1. V was pared by 5 bases and J by 2 bases, with 12 bases of the junction left unmatched. There are 17 residues in the CDR3. In germline, CDR1 is SNHLY, CDR2 FYNNEI. CDR3 sequence (DNA): TGTGCCAGCAGTCTCCAGGGACAGCCTATAACCTACAATGAGCAGTTCTTC. This sequence encodes CASSLQGQPITYNEQFF.

The chain carries TRBV20-1 and TRBJ1-4; D might be TRBD1 (5 bases). V lost 3 bases and J 7 bases, leaving 12 bases between the germline ends. Germline CDR1 and CDR2: DFQATT and SNEGSKA (reference sequence). This CDR3 comprises 13 residues. The CDR3 DNA sequence: TGCAGTGCTAGTTCGATACAGGCTGAAAAACTGTTTTTT. As protein: CSASSIQAEKLFF.

The V call is TRBV5-4, the J call TRBJ2-1; TRBD1 is a possible D gene (6 bases). The length of the CDR3 is 16 residues. CDR1 SGHNT and CDR2 YYREEE come from the germline V gene (reference sequence). V lost 0 bases to trimming and J lost 6 bases, with 16 bases between them. The CDR3 nucleotides read TGTGCCAGCAGCTTGGGGCCGGGCACAGGGCTCAATGAGCAGTTCTTC. This translates into CASSLGPGTGLNEQFF.

This clone was found a few times. The gene calls are TRBV6-2 or TRBV6-3 and TRBJ2-7, with unresolved D. CDR3 size: 18 residues. V was pared by 1 base and J by 0 bases, with 19 bases between. CDR1 is MNHEY and CDR2 is SVGEGT in the germline V gene. CDR3 DNA: TGTGCCAGCAGTTACTTCCCCTCTATTCAGGCTTTCTCCTACGAGCAGTACTTC. Its protein is CASSYFPSIQAFSYEQYF.

J is TRBJ2-7 and V is TRBV7-9, with 9 nucleotides matching TRBD2. CDR3 length equals 16 residues. V gave up 1 base and J gave up 5 bases; unmatched junction bases: 9. Germline V CDR1 and CDR2: SEHNR, FQNEAQ (reference sequence). CDR3 protein: CASSLVALRGGHEQYF. The CDR3 region has the DNA TGTGCCAGCAGCTTAGTAGCCCTGCGGGGGGGTCACGAGCAGTACTTC.

The V gene is TRBV6-2 or TRBV6-3, the J gene TRBJ2-5, with a possible D match to TRBD1 (7 bases). CDR3 size: 13 residues. CDR1 is MNHEY, CDR2 SVGEGT, per germline. V was pared by 5 bases and J by 4 bases, with 11 bases between. CDR3 region: CASSPQGGETQYF. Written as DNA, the CDR3 is TGTGCCAGCAGTCCCCAGGGGGGAGAGACCCAGTACTTC.

The chain is built from TRBV5-1 and TRBJ1-4; perhaps TRBD1 as D (5 bases). This CDR3 comprises 18 residues. Per germline, CDR1 SGHRS and CDR2 YFSETQ. V was pared by 4 bases and J by 1 base, with 20 bases between. The CDR3 DNA follows: TGCGCCAGCAGCCCAGGGTCAGGTTATCGTGGAACTAATGAAAAACTGTTTTTT. Encoded protein: CASSPGSGYRGTNEKLFF.

The chain recombines TRBV28 with TRBJ2-1; D is perhaps TRBD1 (6 bases). Germline loops: CDR1 MDHEN, CDR2 SYDVKM. Trimming pared 4 bases from V and 8 bases from J, leaving 6 bases between. This CDR3 has 11 residues. This chain's CDR3 is CASSWGHEQFF. CDR3 coding DNA: TGTGCCAGCAGTTGGGGGCATGAGCAGTTCTTC.